This T cell receptor beta chain came from a study of chemoradiotherapy in HPV16-positive cancers. Note on this clone: Its antigen is currently unknown.

Findings and limits, study-wide: HPV-responsive T-cell expansion during chemoradiotherapy was linked to improved recurrence-free survival in HPV16-positive patients.

This table comes from immunoSEQ multiplex PCR, and its TCRdb copy is limited to in-frame clones, with some not included. The table shows 5,000 to 6,000 clones, with roughly 92% occurring only once. The source material was blood, sampled from a patient who underwent chemoradiotherapy. The sequence was obtained from a human donor with HPV-associated anogenital cancer.

CDR3 region: CASSKGGGRAAYEQYF. Written as DNA, the CDR3 is TGTGCCAGCAGCAAGGGGGGAGGCAGGGCCGCATACGAGCAGTACTTC. The gene calls are TRBV11-2 and TRBJ2-7; TRBD1 or TRBD2 may be the D gene (6 bases each). The CDR3 is made up of 16 amino acids. Trimming removed 5 bases at V and 4 bases at J, with 21 bases between. The germline CDR1 and CDR2 sequences are SGHAT and FQNNGV.